This T cell receptor beta chain was observed in a study of blood T cell repertoires in COVID-19 (dated by TCRdb to about 2020). In terms of the full investigation: Samples covering the acute and convalescent phases of COVID-19 were provided by collaborators in the United States, Italy and Spain. Deeply sampled blood TCRbeta repertoires from subjects exposed to, actively infected with, or recovered from COVID-19 were included in the dataset. The prospective study material was composed of cDNA or gDNA derived from T cells, B-cell-depleted T cells, or PBMCs. The samples were drawn from the first 160 participants of the ongoing ImmuneRACE study and from over a thousand subjects provided by 6 global collaborators. Nearly every sample came with metadata listing a de-identified subject ID, COVID-19 status, age in years and sex. The repertoires were released in a freely available public database meant as a resource for research on the immune response to SARS-CoV-2. Where HLA class I and class II types were available, the types were taken from metadata supplied by the sample provider, not from assay-based typing. Findings and caveats that apply to the study as a whole: The quantity of clinical and demographic metadata differed by source and by participant and was supplied without curation.

The CDR3 starts with the cysteine, ends with the phenylalanine, and has 16 residues. Just CDR3 DNA is preserved here, 48 bases in frame from base 1. TCRbeta CDR3 regions were amplified from genomic DNA using the immunoSEQ Assay, a bias-controlled multiplex PCR. The original pipeline was this. The number of nucleated cells in each sample was estimated by amplification of reference gene primers within the assay. To quantify the absolute abundance of each unique TCRbeta CDR3 rearrangement, sequence reads were collapsed and filtered. For each sample, productive Simpson clonality was calculated by taking the square root of Simpson's diversity index across productive rearrangements. As stored in TCRdb, this immuneACCESS dataset retains in-frame rearrangements with V and J assigned. A fraction of the clones does not appear; measured against another copy, unresolved V genes explain less than half of the discrepancy, and the remainder lacks a known reason. V and J calls and clone size come straight from that table; D and trimming were deduced from the DNA. The sample records 60,000 to 75,000 clones, 76% of which are singletons. The ten largest account for roughly 47% of the sample.

A word on this clone: No cognate antigen has been identified for it. Within one base of it there is no much larger clone, and no base qualities were kept.

The collaborating institutions used their own protocols to collect whole blood in K2EDTA tubes. For TCRbeta analysis, collaborator samples were shipped as frozen whole blood, as isolated PBMCs, or as DNA extracted from either sample type. The sequencing sample was made of peripheral blood. This TCR was recovered from a woman of 80 years or more with acute or convalescent COVID-19. The chain uses TRBV21-1 and TRBJ1-2; TRBD1, as called in the table, went unchecked against the DNA. TRBV21-1 is reported as a pseudogene. The CDR3 protein: CASSRSRTGFRSGYTF. In nucleotides, the sequence is TGTGCCAGCAGCAGAAGCCGGACAGGGTTCCGGTCGGGCTACACCTTC.